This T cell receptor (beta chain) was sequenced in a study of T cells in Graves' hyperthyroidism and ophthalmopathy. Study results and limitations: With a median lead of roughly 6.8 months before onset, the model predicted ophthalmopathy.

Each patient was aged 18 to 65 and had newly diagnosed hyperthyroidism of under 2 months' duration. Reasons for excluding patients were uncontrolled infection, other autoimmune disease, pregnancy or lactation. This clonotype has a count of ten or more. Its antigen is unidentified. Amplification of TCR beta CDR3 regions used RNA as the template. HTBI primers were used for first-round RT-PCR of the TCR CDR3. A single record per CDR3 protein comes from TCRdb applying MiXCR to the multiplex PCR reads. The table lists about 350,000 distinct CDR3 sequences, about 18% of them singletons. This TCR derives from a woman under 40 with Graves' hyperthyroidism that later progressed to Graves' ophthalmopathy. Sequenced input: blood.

The CDR3 region is CASSYSAGPPLHF. In nucleotides, the CDR3 is TGTGCCAGCAGTTACTCGGCAGGCCCACCCCTCCACTTT. The chain uses TRBV6-2 or TRBV6-3 and TRBJ1-6, with D unclear. The CDR3 contains 13 residues. Trimming shortened V by 0 bases and J by 11 bases, and 8 bases separated the two germline ends. Per the germline V gene, CDR1 is MNHEY and CDR2 is SVGEGT.